The 19 T cell receptor beta chains given below trace back to one sample, sequenced in a study of blood T cell repertoires in COVID-19. TCRdb's copy holds only in-frame clones and misses some; the assay was immunoSEQ multiplex PCR. Altogether about 160,000 clones are present, roughly four fifths being singletons, with the ten largest covering about 11%. Specimen: peripheral blood. The receptors were sampled from a man in his 60s with active or convalescent COVID-19.

The V gene is TRBV3-1 (or the pseudogene TRBV3-2), the J gene TRBJ2-7, with D perhaps matching TRBD2 (6 bases). Trimming shortened V by 6 bases and J by 5 bases, and 14 bases separated the two germline ends. CDR1 is LGHDT, CDR2 YNNKEL, per germline (reference sequence). The CDR3 is 13 amino acids. The CDR3 sequence is CASRLGGGHEQYF. The CDR3, as DNA: TGTGCCAGCAGACTGGGGGGAGGCCACGAGCAGTACTTC.

The chain recombines TRBV9 with TRBJ2-1, with 11 bases matching TRBD2. The germline V gene encodes CDR1 SGDLS and CDR2 YYNGEE. V was clipped by 4 bases and J by 2 bases; unmatched bases: 2. The CDR3 is 15 amino acids. CDR3 sequence reads: CASSILAGAYNEQFF. The CDR3 DNA follows: TGTGCCAGCAGCATACTAGCGGGGGCCTACAATGAGCAGTTCTTC.

The chain carries TRBV11-2 and TRBJ1-1; D may be TRBD1 (5 bases). Trimming took off 2 bases at V and 1 base at J, with 8 bases between the two ends. The CDR3 is made up of 14 amino acids. The germline gives CDR1 SGHAT, CDR2 FQNNGV. The chain's CDR3 is CASSLTGGNTEAFF. The CDR3 DNA sequence: TGTGCCAGCAGCTTAACGGGGGGGAACACTGAAGCTTTCTTT.

This chain connects TRBV2 to TRBJ1-2; D is unresolved. With 4 bases removed from V and 4 bases from J, the gap between germline ends came to 10 bases. This CDR3 is 13 amino acids long. The germline V gene encodes CDR1 SNHLY and CDR2 FYNNEI. CDR3: CASSASPLYGYTF. CDR3 sequence (DNA): TGTGCCAGCAGTGCCAGTCCTCTCTATGGCTACACCTTC.

The chain is built from TRBV28 and TRBJ1-1; tentatively, D is TRBD1 (6 bases). In germline, CDR1 is MDHEN, CDR2 SYDVKM. Trimming left V 10 bases short and J 4 bases short, with 13 bases between. The CDR3 extends over 12 amino acids. The CDR3 region is CATSTGFTEAFF. DNA of the CDR3: TGTGCCACCTCTACAGGGTTCACTGAAGCTTTCTTT.

V and J are TRBV11-2 and TRBJ2-3, with a possible D match to TRBD2 (5 bases). The V and J ends lost 5 bases and 0 bases respectively, with 12 bases between them. The CDR3 sequence is 15 residues long. The germline V gene encodes CDR1 SGHAT and CDR2 FQNNGV. This CDR3 is CASSHPRGSTDTQYF. The DNA of the CDR3 is TGTGCCAGCAGCCATCCGCGCGGGAGCACAGATACGCAGTATTTT.

This clone was seen a handful of times. The chain uses TRBV7-6 and TRBJ2-1, with 11 positions matching TRBD1. Germline V gene data show CDR1 as SGHVS and CDR2 as FNYEAQ. The CDR3 is 15 amino acids. With V trimmed by 5 bases and J by 4 bases, 4 bases remained unmatched. The CDR3: CASSMGQGVYNEQFF. The CDR3 nucleotides read TGTGCCAGCAGCATGGGACAGGGGGTTTACAATGAGCAGTTCTTC.

Only a few counts were recorded for this clone. The chain has TRBV4-2 and TRBJ2-3; 12 bases line up with TRBD2. From germline, CDR1 is LGHNA and CDR2 YNFKEQ. The CDR3 runs to 15 residues. The junction had 0 bases not matched to a gene; V was cut back by 1 base and J by 4 bases. The CDR3 sequence is CASSQASGGADTQYF. CDR3 DNA sequence: TGTGCCAGCAGCCAAGCTAGCGGGGGGGCAGATACGCAGTATTTT.

The V gene is TRBV6-1, the J gene TRBJ2-7; 8 bases are shared with TRBD1. Germline V lookup: CDR1 MNHNS, CDR2 SASEGT. The CDR3 totals 16 residues. Germline trimming cut 0 bases from V and 5 bases from J; bases unmatched to any gene: 9. The CDR3 spells CASSEADQGAKNEQYF. The CDR3 nucleotides are TGTGCCAGCAGTGAAGCGGACCAGGGGGCGAAGAACGAGCAGTACTTC.

V usage is TRBV7-2 and J usage is TRBJ2-5, with TRBD2 matching 14 bases. Germline V CDR1 and CDR2: SGHTA, FQGNSA. CDR3 length equals 18 residues. The junction had 8 bases not matched to a gene; V was cut back by 0 bases and J by 5 bases. CDR3 nucleotide sequence: TGTGCCAGCAGCTTAGCCGTGACTAGCGGGGGGGCCGGGGAGACCCAGTACTTC. This sequence encodes CASSLAVTSGGAGETQYF.

The chain employs TRBV3-1 (or the pseudogene TRBV3-2) and TRBJ1-3; 7 nucleotides match TRBD1. After removal of 2 bases from V and 2 bases from J, the junction contained 3 bases not matched to a gene. The germline CDR1 and CDR2 sequences are LGHDT and YNNKEL (reference sequence). CDR3 length: 15 residues. Here the CDR3 DNA reads TGTGCCAGCAGCCAACCTCAGGGGGCTGGAAACACCATATATTTT. Its protein is CASSQPQGAGNTIYF.

CDR3 protein: CASNAGSYNEQFF. As DNA, the CDR3 is TGTGCCAGTAATGCAGGGTCCTACAATGAGCAGTTCTTC. The V call is TRBV19, the J call TRBJ2-1; D is possibly TRBD1 (5 bases). The CDR3 length is 13 residues. CDR1 and CDR2 (germline): LNHDA, SQIVND (reference sequence). The V end was cut by 7 bases, the J end by 1 base, with 8 bases between.

This rearrangement joins TRBV21-1 to TRBJ1-5. TRBV21-1 is a pseudogene segment. The CDR3 loop spans 16 amino acids. CDR3: CASTQRGGNSNQPQHF. The CDR3 DNA sequence: TGTGCCAGCACCCAACGGGGGGGAAATAGCAATCAGCCCCAGCATTTT.

This clone was seen ten or more times. Other DNA sequences in the sample encode the same CDR3. The chain uses TRBV5-1 and TRBJ1-4; 10 positions agree with TRBD1. Germline CDR1 SGHRS, CDR2 YFSETQ. The CDR3 length is 14 residues. Trimming at V came to 5 bases and at J to 8 bases, leaving 6 bases not matched to a gene. CDR3 protein: CASSFGQGGEKLFF. As DNA, the CDR3 is TGCGCCAGCAGTTTTGGACAGGGGGGCGAAAAACTGTTTTTT.

CDR3 residues: CASTRGGMGPETQYF. In DNA, the CDR3 is TGTGCCAGCACTAGAGGGGGAATGGGCCCCGAGACCCAGTACTTC. The chain has TRBV6-5 and TRBJ2-5; D may be TRBD1 (6 bases). This CDR3 has 15 amino acids. Trimming pared 7 bases from V and 5 bases from J, leaving 20 bases between. Germline CDR1 and CDR2: MNHEY and SVGAGI.

This CDR3 reads CASRVRESRNEQFF. The CDR3 region has the DNA TGTGCCAGTAGGGTCCGGGAGTCCCGCAATGAGCAGTTCTTC. The V call is TRBV19, the J call TRBJ2-1; tentative D call: TRBD2 (6 bases). The germline CDR1 and CDR2 sequences are LNHDA and SQIVND (reference sequence). The CDR3 loop spans 14 amino acids. Trimming took off 6 bases at V and 6 bases at J, with 15 bases between the two ends.

The J gene is TRBJ2-2, the V gene TRBV9; 9 bases line up with TRBD2. This CDR3 is 16 amino acids long. V gave up 0 bases and J gave up 5 bases; unmatched junction bases: 5. Germline V gene sequence: CDR1 SGDLS, CDR2 YYNGEE. CDR3 nucleotides: TGTGCCAGCAGCGTAGGGCCCAGCGGGGGGACCGGGGAGCTGTTTTTT. It specifies CASSVGPSGGTGELFF.

This chain joins TRBV4-1 and TRBJ2-1; D possibly corresponds to TRBD2 (6 bases). Germline V gene data show CDR1 as MGHRA and CDR2 as YSYEKL. Trimming took 1 base from V and 0 from J, leaving 10 bases between them. This CDR3 is built from 16 residues. The CDR3 sequence is CASSQAGVASYNEQFF. CDR3 nucleotides: TGCGCCAGCAGCCAAGCGGGAGTGGCCTCCTACAATGAGCAGTTCTTC.

This clone was observed a few times. V usage is TRBV18 and J usage is TRBJ2-3; D is unresolved. The germline V gene encodes CDR1 KGHSH and CDR2 LQKENI. The V and J ends lost 0 bases and 0 bases respectively, with 7 bases between them. The CDR3 consists of 15 residues. CDR3 nucleotide sequence: TGTGCCAGCTCACCACCGAGCGCTAGCACAGATACGCAGTATTTT. This gives the protein CASSPPSASTDTQYF.